A single sample gave rise to the 21 T cell receptor beta chains below, sequenced in a study of shared clonotypes between healthy human individuals. Method: immunoSEQ multiplex PCR; TCRdb's copy keeps in-frame clones and lacks some. The table includes roughly 890,000 clones, 92% detected once. Positively selected for CCR7, the CD45RO-negative cells used as naive CD8 cells excluded terminally differentiated effector memory CD45RA+ cells. Sequencing was carried out using naive CD8+ T cells sorted from blood. The receptors originated from a man aged 25-45 years in good health.

The chain has TRBV6-1 and TRBJ1-4; D perhaps matches TRBD1 (6 bases). CDR1 is MNHNS and CDR2 is SASEGT in the germline V gene. Trimming cost V 1 base and J 5 bases, with 11 bases left between them. The CDR3 runs to 15 residues. The CDR3 bases are TGTGCCAGCAGTGAAGTGGGGGGGCGGAATGAAAAACTGTTTTTT. This sequence encodes CASSEVGGRNEKLFF.

This clone was counted a single time. This chain joins TRBV5-1 and TRBJ2-5; 7 nucleotides agree with TRBD2. J gave up 5 bases and V 2 bases, and 6 bases lay outside the gene matches. The CDR3 runs 14 residues. Germline V gives CDR1 SGHRS, CDR2 YFSETQ. Here the CDR3 reads CASSFAGVAETQYF. The DNA of the CDR3 is TGCGCCAGCAGCTTCGCGGGAGTAGCTGAGACCCAGTACTTC.

The gene calls are TRBV6-1 and TRBJ2-5; 12 bases agree with TRBD1. The DNA end is a closer match to TRBJ2-7, so the J assignment may be wrong. Germline V gene data show CDR1 as MNHNS and CDR2 as SASEGT. There are 15 residues in the CDR3. CDR3 sequence reads: CASSEGQGAPYEQYF. CDR3 in DNA: TGTGCCAGCAGTGAGGGACAGGGGGCTCCCTACGAGCAGTACTTC.

The chain joins TRBV29-1 to TRBJ2-7, with 8 bases matching TRBD2. Germline-derived CDR1 and CDR2 are SQVTM and ANQGSEA. J was trimmed by 2 bases and V by 7 bases; bases with no gene match: 7. CDR3 length: 13 residues. Here the CDR3 reads CSAGAGGAYEQYF. DNA for the CDR3: TGCAGCGCCGGGGCCGGGGGGGCCTACGAGCAGTACTTC.

The J gene is TRBJ1-2, the V gene TRBV29-1; TRBD1 aligns across 7 bases. The ends lost 6 bases at V and 2 bases at J; junction bases unmatched: 9. There are 14 residues in the CDR3. Looked up from germline, CDR1 is SQVTM and CDR2 is ANQGSEA. The CDR3 region has the DNA TGCAGCGTGGCTCGACAGGGACCCAACTATGGCTACACCTTC. The encoded protein is CSVARQGPNYGYTF.

The rearrangement uses TRBV5-8 and TRBJ2-7; the match to TRBD2 covers 10 bases. V was clipped by 2 bases and J by 0 bases; unmatched bases: 8. CDR3 length: 17 residues. Germline assignment: CDR1 SGHTS and CDR2 YDEGEE. CDR3 nucleotides: TGTGCCAGCAGCTTTACTAGCGGGATGGGGCCCTCCTACGAGCAGTACTTC. Encoded protein: CASSFTSGMGPSYEQYF.

Only a few counts were recorded for this clone. The chain combines TRBV6-1 with TRBJ2-7; no definite D call. The V gene's germline CDR1 is MNHNS and CDR2 SASEGT. The CDR3 is 13 residues long. Trimming took off 5 bases at V and 2 bases at J, with 10 bases between the two ends. The CDR3 is CASSIGRAYEQYF. CDR3 nucleotide sequence: TGTGCCAGCAGTATAGGTCGAGCCTACGAGCAGTACTTC.

This chain uses TRBV11-2 with TRBJ2-7, with 7 nucleotides matching TRBD1. The trim removed 2 bases at V and 2 bases at J, leaving 15 bases unmatched. The CDR3 runs to 18 residues. The germline V gene has CDR1 SGHAT and CDR2 FQNNGV. CDR3 loop: CASSLNAGGSPSTYEQYF. In nucleotides, the CDR3 is TGTGCCAGCAGCTTAAATGCAGGGGGAAGTCCCTCGACCTACGAGCAGTACTTC. The complete variable domain, with remaining parts taken from reference TRBV11-2 and TRBJ2-7, reads EAGVAQSPRYKIIEKRQSVAFWCNPISGHATLYWYQQILGQGPKLLIQFQNNGVVDDSQLPKDRFSAERLKGVDSTLKIQPAKLEDSAVYLCASSLNAGGSPSTYEQYFGPGTRLTVT.

The chain joins TRBV2 to TRBJ2-2; possible D gene TRBD1, 5 bases. Germline loops: CDR1 SNHLY, CDR2 FYNNEI. CDR3 size: 15 residues. V gave up 10 bases and J gave up 6 bases, with 21 bases separating them. DNA for the CDR3: TGTGCCACCGATTCCGGGCCAAGGGGTCCCGGGGAGCTGTTTTTT. Protein: CATDSGPRGPGELFF.

V gene TRBV7-9 combines with J gene TRBJ2-2; 7 bases fit TRBD2. There are 12 residues in the CDR3. CDR1 and CDR2 from the germline V gene are SEHNR and FQNEAQ (reference sequence). J was trimmed by 3 bases and V by 9 bases; bases with no gene match: 1. The CDR3 sequence: CASLADTGELFF. The CDR3, as DNA: TGTGCCAGTCTAGCGGACACCGGGGAGCTGTTTTTT.

This chain joins TRBV7-9 and TRBJ2-7, with TRBD2 matching over 10 bases. Germline V gene sequence: CDR1 SEHNR, CDR2 FQNEAQ (reference sequence). The CDR3 spans 15 residues. J gave up 6 bases and V 2 bases, and 7 bases lay outside the gene matches. In DNA form, the CDR3 reads TGTGCCAGCAGCTTAAACCTAGCGGGAGTACCCGAGCAGTACTTC. Protein: CASSLNLAGVPEQYF.

The V call is TRBV13, the J call TRBJ1-3; D is possibly TRBD1 (6 bases). The CDR3 sequence is 15 residues long. CDR1 and CDR2 from the germline V gene are PRHDT and FYEKMQ (reference sequence). V was shortened by 4 bases and J by 7 bases, with 17 bases between the two germline ends. As DNA, the CDR3 is TGTGCCAGCAGCTCCACAGGGACCGGCCCGAACACCATATATTTT. This gives the protein CASSSTGTGPNTIYF.

The chain uses TRBV27 and TRBJ1-2; weak D call: TRBD1 (5 bases). CDR3 size: 13 residues. Germline CDR1 is MNHEY and CDR2 is SMNVEV (reference sequence). V lost 2 bases and J 7 bases, leaving 11 bases between the germline ends. As DNA, the CDR3 is TGTGCCAGCAGTTTACTAGCAGGGTCTGGCTACACCTTC. It specifies CASSLLAGSGYTF.

V is TRBV2 and J is TRBJ2-2; D remains unclear. Between the trimmed V and J ends, which lost 10 bases and 2 bases, there was a span of 17 bases. CDR3 size: 15 residues. Germline V gene sequence: CDR1 SNHLY, CDR2 FYNNEI. CDR3 bases: TGTGCCACTTCAGAGGTAACCGCCAACACCGGGGAGCTGTTTTTT. It is translated as CATSEVTANTGELFF.

The chain has TRBV13 and TRBJ2-1; 10 bases match TRBD2. Trimming at V came to 5 bases and at J to 9 bases, leaving 19 bases not matched to a gene. Per the germline V gene, CDR1 is PRHDT and CDR2 is FYEKMQ (reference sequence). CDR3 length: 18 amino acids. CDR3 in amino acids: CASSAWGAGGPGDGEQFF. In DNA, the CDR3 is TGTGCCAGCAGCGCCTGGGGAGCGGGAGGGCCAGGGGATGGTGAGCAGTTCTTC.

The V gene is TRBV5-1, the J gene TRBJ2-7; D ambiguous. CDR1 is SGHRS, CDR2 YFSETQ, per germline. Trimming took off 5 bases at V and 0 bases at J, with 9 bases between the two ends. The CDR3 has 13 residues. In nucleotides, the CDR3 is TGCGCCAGCAGAATAGGCAGCTCCTACGAGCAGTACTTC. This translates into CASRIGSSYEQYF.

V is TRBV5-4 and J is TRBJ2-7; D not certain. CDR1 is SGHNT and CDR2 is YYREEE in the germline V gene (reference sequence). Trimming removed 1 base from V and 5 bases from J, with 4 bases in between. This CDR3 comprises 11 residues. The CDR3 here is CASSLRHEQYF. CDR3 in DNA: TGTGCCAGCAGCTTGAGACACGAGCAGTACTTC.

The gene calls are TRBV10-2 and TRBJ2-1, with 11 bases fitting TRBD2. The CDR3 is 14 residues long. The ends lost 8 bases at V and 0 bases at J; junction bases unmatched: 0. The V gene's germline CDR1 is WSHSY and CDR2 SAAADI. CDR3 DNA sequence: TGCGCCAGCGGGACTAGCGGCTCCTACAATGAGCAGTTCTTC. Its translation: CASGTSGSYNEQFF.

The chain recombines TRBV6-5 with TRBJ2-7; D is unclear. This CDR3 region has 11 residues. Trimming removed 3 bases at V and 6 bases at J, with 6 bases between. The germline V gene encodes CDR1 MNHEY and CDR2 SVGAGI. The CDR3 spells CASSYLAEQYF. The CDR3, as DNA: TGTGCCAGCAGTTATTTAGCCGAGCAGTACTTC.

V usage is TRBV12-5 and J usage is TRBJ2-1; the D gene is possibly TRBD2 (5 bases). Germline CDR1 is LGHNT and CDR2 is FRNRAP. The CDR3 contains 15 residues. Trimming took off 0 bases at V and 4 bases at J, with 10 bases between the two ends. CDR3 amino acids: CASGLVQGLYNEQFF. The CDR3 DNA reads as TGTGCTAGTGGTTTGGTCCAAGGACTTTACAATGAGCAGTTCTTC.

This clone has just one count. The chain combines TRBV4-1 with TRBJ1-1; D gene ambiguous. The CDR3 has 15 amino acids. V was cut by 1 base and J by 1 base, with 10 bases left in between. Germline assignment: CDR1 MGHRA and CDR2 YSYEKL. The DNA of the CDR3 is TGCGCCAGCAGCCAAGTAGGTTTGGAGAACACTGAAGCTTTCTTT. This encodes CASSQVGLENTEAFF.